The TCR beta chain under discussion was sequenced for a study of cytomegalovirus exposure and HLA in healthy donors. Study information: When 350 to 400 donors were genotyped, just over 80% of them were found to fall in the Caucasian-associated ancestry cluster.

Study-wide findings and caveats: It was reported in a later analysis that an Asian-associated ancestry cluster showed fewer N-insertions than the roughly 710-donor mean.

Comments on this clone: Its matching antigen is unknown.

60 Vbeta and 13 Jbeta primers were used in PCR. Only in-frame clones appear in the TCRdb table, and some are missing; sequencing was by immunoSEQ multiplex PCR. The data contain 64,000 or so clones, roughly 64% of them seen just once; the ten biggest clones take up less than 8.5%. Trimming removed 5 bases at V and 2 bases at J, with 16 bases between. The CDR3 runs 15 residues. Germline loops: CDR1 MNHNS, CDR2 SASEGT. This sequence was found in a man in his forties in good health and CMV-seropositive. The V and J genes are TRBV6-1 and TRBJ2-7; perhaps TRBD2 as D (6 bases). The sequenced sample consisted of PBMCs. The CDR3 DNA sequence: TGTGCCAGCAGTTCCATGCGGGACGCTACCTACGAGCAGTACTTC. It yields the protein CASSSMRDATYEQYF.